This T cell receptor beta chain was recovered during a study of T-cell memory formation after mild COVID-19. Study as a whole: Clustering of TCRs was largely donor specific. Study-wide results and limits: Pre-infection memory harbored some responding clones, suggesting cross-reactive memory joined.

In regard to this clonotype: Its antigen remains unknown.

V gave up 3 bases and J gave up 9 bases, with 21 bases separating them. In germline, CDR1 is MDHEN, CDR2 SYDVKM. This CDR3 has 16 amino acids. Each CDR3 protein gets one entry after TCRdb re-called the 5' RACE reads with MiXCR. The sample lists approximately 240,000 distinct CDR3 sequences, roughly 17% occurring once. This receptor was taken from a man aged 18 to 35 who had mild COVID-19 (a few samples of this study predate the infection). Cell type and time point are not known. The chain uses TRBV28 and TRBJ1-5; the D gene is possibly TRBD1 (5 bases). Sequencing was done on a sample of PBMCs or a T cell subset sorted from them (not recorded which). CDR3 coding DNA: TGTGCCAGCAGTTTCTCCTTCAGACAGAGCCGCGGGCCCCAGCATTTT. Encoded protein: CASSFSFRQSRGPQHF.